These 21 T cell receptor beta chains came from one sample sequenced in a study of T cell responses to AZD1222 COVID-19 vaccine. Produced via immunoSEQ multiplex PCR; TCRdb's table is partial and in-frame only. The sample lists more than 150,000 clones, around 93% occurring once. This specimen was peripheral blood, taken on day 0 of AZD1222 vaccination. The receptors shown here come from an adult in good health.

The V and J genes are TRBV27 and TRBJ1-2; D is possibly TRBD1 (6 bases). The CDR3 loop spans 12 amino acids. The V gene lost 5 bases and the J gene lost 6 bases, with 10 bases spanning the gap. In germline, CDR1 is MNHEY, CDR2 SMNVEV (reference sequence). The CDR3 nucleotides are TGTGCCAGCAGTGCCCCAGGGGATGGCTACACCTTC. Translation gives CASSAPGDGYTF.

This chain uses TRBV2 with TRBJ1-5; the D gene is possibly TRBD1 (5 bases). Trimming left V 8 bases short and J 1 base short, with 12 bases between. The CDR3 length is 14 residues. Per germline, CDR1 SNHLY and CDR2 FYNNEI. In nucleotides, the CDR3 is TGTGCCAGCGGGATGACAGCAAGCAATCAGCCCCAGCATTTT. The encoded protein is CASGMTASNQPQHF.

The rearrangement uses TRBV3-1 (or the pseudogene TRBV3-2) and TRBJ2-7; D perhaps matches TRBD1 (5 bases). V was pared by 2 bases and J by 0 bases, with 11 bases between. This CDR3 has 15 residues. Germline V gene lookup returns CDR1 LGHDT and CDR2 YNNKEL (reference sequence). The CDR3 region is CASSQYRIVSYEQYF. The CDR3 DNA reads TGTGCCAGCAGCCAATACAGGATTGTCTCCTACGAGCAGTACTTC.

This chain links TRBV6-2 or TRBV6-3 with TRBJ2-3; TRBD2 matches at 10 bases. The V gene end was trimmed by 5 bases and the J gene end by 4 bases; junction bases not matched to a gene: 15. This CDR3 region has 18 residues. Germline values: CDR1 MNHEY, CDR2 SVGEGT. The CDR3 sequence: CASSPISPGLARPDTQYF. CDR3 nucleotides: TGTGCCAGCAGTCCAATCTCCCCGGGACTAGCGAGGCCAGATACGCAGTATTTT.

The V call is TRBV20-1, the J call TRBJ1-1; D unresolved. This CDR3 spans 13 amino acids. V shed 3 bases and J shed 0 bases, with 8 bases lying between them. Germline assignment: CDR1 DFQATT and CDR2 SNEGSKA (reference sequence). CDR3 DNA: TGCAGTGCTAGTTTAGGGCTGAACACTGAAGCTTTCTTT. Its translation is CSASLGLNTEAFF.

The chain joins TRBV6-2 or TRBV6-3 to TRBJ1-2; tentatively, D is TRBD1 (6 bases). Trimming left V 2 bases short and J 8 bases short, with 15 bases between. Germline-derived CDR1 and CDR2 are MNHEY and SVGEGT. The CDR3 covers 14 residues. DNA for the CDR3: TGTGCCAGCAGTTACGCGGGGGGCTCGCGAGGCTACACCTTC. Encoded protein: CASSYAGGSRGYTF.

The chain is built from TRBV5-4 and TRBJ1-5; 7 nucleotides align to TRBD1. Germline V CDR1 and CDR2: SGHNT, YYREEE (reference sequence). Trimming took 2 bases from V and 0 from J; bases not matched to a gene: 11. The CDR3 totals 18 residues. The CDR3 here is CASSFTTGWGYSNQPQHF. Here the CDR3 DNA reads TGTGCCAGCAGCTTCACGACAGGGTGGGGTTATAGCAATCAGCCCCAGCATTTT.

This chain joins TRBV30 and TRBJ1-4, with 7 bases lining up with TRBD1. Losses at the gene ends were 5 bases for V and 8 bases for J; bases not matched to a gene: 8. The CDR3 consists of 13 residues. Germline V gives CDR1 GTSNPN, CDR2 SVGIG (reference sequence). The CDR3 bases are TGTGCCTGGGGGGACAGAGCATGGGAAAAACTGTTTTTT. Amino acid sequence: CAWGDRAWEKLFF. The variable domain in full, completed from reference TRBV30 and TRBJ1-4, reads SQTIHQWPATLVQPVGSPLSLECTVEGTSNPNLYWYRQAAGRGLQLLFYSVGIGQISSEVPQNLSASRPQDRQFILSSKKLLLSDSGFYLCAWGDRAWEKLFFGSGTQLSVL.

This chain connects TRBV19 to TRBJ2-1, with 11 nucleotides matching TRBD2. The junction had 10 bases not matched to a gene; V was cut back by 2 bases and J by 7 bases. Germline loops: CDR1 LNHDA, CDR2 SQIVND (reference sequence). The CDR3 sequence is 17 residues long. CDR3 in DNA: TGTGCCAGTAGTATAAAGCTACTAGCGGGAGTTAATAATGAGCAGTTCTTC. Translating gives CASSIKLLAGVNNEQFF. Full variable domain (missing parts from reference TRBV19 and TRBJ2-1): DGGITQSPKYLFRKEGQNVTLSCEQNLNHDAMYWYRQDPGQGLRLIYYSQIVNDFQKGDIAEGYSVSREKKESFPLTVTSAQKNPTAFYLCASSIKLLAGVNNEQFFGPGTRLTVL.

This chain joins TRBV19 and TRBJ2-1; D is possibly TRBD1 or TRBD2 (5 bases each). This CDR3 comprises 16 residues. With 3 bases removed from V and 5 bases from J, the gap between germline ends came to 17 bases. Germline values: CDR1 LNHDA, CDR2 SQIVND (reference sequence). CDR3 sequence reads: CASSMGVLGVNNEQFF. The CDR3 DNA reads TGTGCCAGTAGTATGGGGGTGTTGGGGGTCAACAATGAGCAGTTCTTC.

V and J are TRBV6-6 and TRBJ1-1, with D perhaps matching TRBD1 (5 bases). The CDR3 has 18 amino acids. With 5 bases removed from V and 1 base from J, the gap between germline ends came to 23 bases. Germline loops: CDR1 MNHNY, CDR2 SVGAGI (reference sequence). Here the CDR3 DNA reads TGTGCCAGCAGTCACCTTTATTGGTCCCTTAGGGGGAACACTGAAGCTTTCTTT. It specifies CASSHLYWSLRGNTEAFF.

This rearrangement joins TRBV28 to TRBJ2-7; possible D gene TRBD2, 6 bases. In germline, CDR1 is MDHEN, CDR2 SYDVKM. V was pared by 5 bases and J by 6 bases, with 23 bases between. The CDR3 contains 16 residues. CDR3 sequence reads: CASSPARAGPPGEQYF. The CDR3 region has the DNA TGTGCCAGCAGTCCCGCCCGGGCGGGGCCCCCCGGCGAGCAGTACTTC.

The chain carries TRBV25-1 and TRBJ1-5, with 9 bases fitting TRBD1. The CDR3 consists of 14 residues. Germline values: CDR1 MGHDK, CDR2 SYGVNS. J was trimmed by 7 bases and V by 4 bases; bases with no gene match: 5. Written as DNA, the CDR3 is TGTGCCAGCAGTGCACAGGGGGCCGAGCAGCCCCAGCATTTT. It specifies CASSAQGAEQPQHF.

The V call is TRBV6-5, the J call TRBJ2-5; D remains ambiguous. Trimming cost V 6 bases and J 3 bases, with 17 bases left between them. The length of the CDR3 is 15 residues. Germline CDR1 MNHEY, CDR2 SVGAGI. The CDR3 loop reads CASSPVAAQEETQYF. As DNA, the CDR3 is TGTGCCAGCAGCCCGGTGGCAGCGCAAGAAGAGACCCAGTACTTC.

CDR3 sequence: CASSMAGGPYEQYF. The CDR3 DNA is TGTGCCAGTAGTATGGCGGGAGGTCCCTACGAGCAGTACTTC. J is TRBJ2-7 and V is TRBV19, with 8 bases lining up with TRBD2. The CDR3 covers 14 residues. With 3 bases clipped from V and 2 bases from J, the junction kept 3 bases outside the gene matches. CDR1 is LNHDA, CDR2 SQIVND, per germline (reference sequence).

The chain is built from TRBV28 and TRBJ1-2; tentatively, D is TRBD1 (5 bases). CDR1 and CDR2 from the germline V gene are MDHEN and SYDVKM. The length of the CDR3 is 14 residues. V was shortened by 6 bases and J by 6 bases, with 17 bases between the two germline ends. CDR3 residues: CASRTVPGLHGYTF. As DNA, the CDR3 is TGTGCCAGCAGGACAGTGCCGGGGCTGCATGGCTACACCTTC.

V gene TRBV9 combines with J gene TRBJ2-1; TRBD2 matches at 13 bases. J lost 9 bases, V lost 4 bases, and 10 bases had no gene match. Germline V gene data show CDR1 as SGDLS and CDR2 as YYNGEE. The CDR3 runs to 16 residues. The CDR3 nucleotides read TGTGCCAGCAGCCACCGCCCGGGACTAGCGGGAAGTGAGCAGTTCTTC. Translated: CASSHRPGLAGSEQFF.

The chain combines TRBV28 with TRBJ1-4; TRBD1 matches at 10 bases. Trimming took 2 bases from V and 7 from J; bases not matched to a gene: 4. The V gene's germline CDR1 is MDHEN and CDR2 SYDVKM. The CDR3 totals 15 residues. CDR3 amino acids: CASSLRTGGVEKLFF. DNA of the CDR3: TGTGCCAGCAGTTTACGGACAGGGGGTGTTGAAAAACTGTTTTTT.

The chain joins TRBV19 to TRBJ1-1; D uncertain. The CDR3 is made up of 13 amino acids. The V and J ends lost 5 bases and 6 bases respectively, with 13 bases between them. Germline loops: CDR1 LNHDA, CDR2 SQIVND (reference sequence). The CDR3 here is CASSLWTASEAFF. DNA for the CDR3: TGTGCCAGTAGTCTGTGGACCGCGTCTGAAGCTTTCTTT.

The rearrangement uses TRBV10-2 and TRBJ2-7; 14 nucleotides match TRBD2. V lost 8 bases to trimming and J lost 1 base; unmatched junction nucleotides: 4. The CDR3 loop spans 15 amino acids. Germline V gene lookup returns CDR1 WSHSY and CDR2 SAAADI. This CDR3 reads CASLGLAGVSYEQYF. In DNA, the CDR3 is TGCGCCAGCCTGGGACTAGCGGGAGTGTCCTACGAGCAGTACTTC.

The J gene is TRBJ2-3, the V gene TRBV7-9; 9 positions match TRBD1. The CDR3 totals 14 residues. The V and J ends lost 5 bases and 6 bases, in that order; junction bases with no gene match: 6. Germline CDR1 and CDR2: SEHNR and FQNEAQ (reference sequence). The CDR3 bases are TGTGCCAGCAGCCTCGGGACAGGGTGGGATACGCAGTATTTT. Protein sequence: CASSLGTGWDTQYF.